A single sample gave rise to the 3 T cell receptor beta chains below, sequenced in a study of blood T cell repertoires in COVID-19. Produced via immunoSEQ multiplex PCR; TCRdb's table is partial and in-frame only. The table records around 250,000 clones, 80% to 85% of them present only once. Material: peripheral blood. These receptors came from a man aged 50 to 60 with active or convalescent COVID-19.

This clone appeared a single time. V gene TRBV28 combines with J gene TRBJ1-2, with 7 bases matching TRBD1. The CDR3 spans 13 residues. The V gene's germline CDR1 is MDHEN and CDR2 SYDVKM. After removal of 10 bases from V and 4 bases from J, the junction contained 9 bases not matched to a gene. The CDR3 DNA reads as TGTGCCATCGGACAGGAGCAAGTCTATGGCTACACCTTC. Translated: CAIGQEQVYGYTF.

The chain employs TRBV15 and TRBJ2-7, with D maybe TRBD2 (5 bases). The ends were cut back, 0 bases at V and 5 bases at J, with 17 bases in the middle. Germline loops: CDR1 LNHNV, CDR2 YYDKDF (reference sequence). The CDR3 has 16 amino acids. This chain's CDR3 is CATSRDPRGRLNEQYF. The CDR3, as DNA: TGTGCCACCAGCAGAGATCCCCGGGGTAGATTGAACGAGCAGTACTTC.

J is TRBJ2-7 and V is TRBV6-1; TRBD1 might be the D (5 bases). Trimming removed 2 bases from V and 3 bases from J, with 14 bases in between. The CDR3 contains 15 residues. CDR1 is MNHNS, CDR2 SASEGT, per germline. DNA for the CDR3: TGTGCCAGCAGTGAACTGAAACAGGTCTTCTACGAGCAGTACTTC. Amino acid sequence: CASSELKQVFYEQYF.